These 29 T cell receptor beta chains share one sample of origin, sequenced in a study of CD8 T cells in Susac syndrome. Random hexamers were used to reverse transcribe the RNA input (about 0.5 to 1 ug). One entry per CDR3 protein results from TCRdb running MiXCR on the immunoSEQ multiplex PCR reads. This sample has approximately 150,000 distinct CDR3 sequences, with roughly 95% found just once. The material sequenced was CD4+ T cells from PBMCs. Source of these receptors: a human donor with multiple sclerosis.

The genes are TRBV30 and TRBJ2-7; 13 positions agree with TRBD2. Germline CDR1 GTSNPN, CDR2 SVGIG (reference sequence). V dropped 3 bases and J dropped 2; count of bases not matched to a gene: 16. The CDR3 length is 19 residues. CDR3 residues: CAWSPPGLAGLNLPYEQYF. In DNA form, the CDR3 reads TGTGCCTGGAGCCCTCCGGGACTAGCGGGGCTCAATCTCCCCTACGAGCAGTACTTC.

This rearrangement joins TRBV5-4 to TRBJ1-2, with 7 bases matching TRBD1. The germline CDR1 and CDR2 sequences are SGHNT and YYREEE (reference sequence). The CDR3 totals 15 residues. V was clipped by 4 bases and J by 0 bases; unmatched bases: 6. CDR3 DNA: TGTGCCAGCAGCACGGGGACAGAAGCTAACTATGGCTACACCTTC. This gives the protein CASSTGTEANYGYTF.

The chain joins TRBV5-4 to TRBJ2-7; possible D gene TRBD2, 6 bases. V lost 4 bases and J lost 4, with 12 bases in between. The CDR3 covers 13 residues. Germline-derived CDR1 and CDR2 are SGHNT and YYREEE (reference sequence). CDR3 sequence reads: CASSVGTEYEQYF. The DNA of the CDR3 is TGTGCCAGCAGCGTCGGGACTGAATACGAGCAGTACTTC.

This clonotype was recorded a few times. The chain recombines TRBV18 with TRBJ2-7; the match to TRBD2 covers 8 bases. Germline V gives CDR1 KGHSH, CDR2 LQKENI. CDR3 length equals 14 residues. The trim removed 2 bases at V and 0 bases at J, leaving 0 bases unmatched. The CDR3 here is CASSPSGSSYEQYF. The CDR3 nucleotides are TGTGCCAGCTCACCAAGCGGGAGCTCCTACGAGCAGTACTTC.

This CDR3 is CAWSVRDRARNEQFF. Written as DNA, the CDR3 is TGTGCCTGGAGTGTACGCGACAGGGCCCGGAATGAGCAGTTCTTC. The chain joins TRBV30 to TRBJ2-1, with 7 bases lining up with TRBD1. Germline lookup yields CDR1 GTSNPN and CDR2 SVGIG (reference sequence). The trim removed 0 bases at V and 7 bases at J, leaving 9 bases unmatched. This CDR3 contains 15 residues.

The chain is built from TRBV7-9 and TRBJ1-1; D uncertain. Germline V lookup: CDR1 SEHNR, CDR2 FQNEAQ (reference sequence). This CDR3 contains 16 residues. Trimming removed 7 bases from V and 0 bases from J, with 18 bases in between. CDR3 amino acids: CASTPPRTGVNTEAFF. CDR3 nucleotides: TGTGCCAGCACCCCACCTAGGACGGGAGTGAACACTGAAGCTTTCTTT.

CDR3 loop: CASRDHAEAFF. CDR3 bases: TGCGCCAGCAGAGATCATGCTGAAGCTTTCTTT. The chain uses TRBV5-1 and TRBJ1-1; the D is unclear. The germline V gene has CDR1 SGHRS and CDR2 YFSETQ. V was pared by 5 bases and J by 6 bases, with 8 bases between. There are 11 residues in the CDR3.

The chain carries TRBV12-3 or TRBV12-4 and TRBJ2-7; D is unclear. V lost 5 bases to trimming and J lost 4 bases, with 9 bases between them. This CDR3 spans 12 amino acids. For the CDR3, the DNA is TGTGCCAGCAGTCCGACTGGATACGAGCAGTACTTC. Its protein product is CASSPTGYEQYF.

The chain combines TRBV5-5 with TRBJ1-2; 8 nucleotides match TRBD1. Germline V gene data show CDR1 as SGHKS and CDR2 as YYEKEE (reference sequence). This CDR3 region has 18 residues. The V and J ends lost 0 bases and 3 bases, in that order; junction bases with no gene match: 13. The CDR3 reads CASSLASGQDLFDYGYTF. The DNA for the CDR3 is TGTGCCAGCAGCTTGGCCTCGGGACAGGATTTATTCGACTATGGCTACACCTTC. The full variable domain, with the rest looked up from reference TRBV5-5 and TRBJ1-2, is DAGVTQSPTHLIKTRGQQVTLRCSPISGHKSVSWYQQVLGQGPQFIFQYYEKEERGRGNFPDRFSARQFPNYSSELNVNALLLGDSALYLCASSLASGQDLFDYGYTFGSGTRLTVV.

The V call is TRBV5-1, the J call TRBJ2-5; 8 bases line up with TRBD2. Trimming removed 2 bases from V and 2 bases from J; junction bases left unmatched: 11. The CDR3 consists of 17 residues. The germline CDR1 and CDR2 sequences are SGHRS and YFSETQ. The CDR3 loop is CASSFHPASGPQETQYF. The DNA of the CDR3 is TGCGCCAGCAGCTTTCATCCGGCTAGCGGGCCACAAGAGACCCAGTACTTC. Full variable domain (missing parts from reference TRBV5-1 and TRBJ2-5): KAGVTQTPRYLIKTRGQQVTLSCSPISGHRSVSWYQQTPGQGLQFLFEYFSETQRNKGNFPGRFSGRQFSNSRSEMNVSTLELGDSALYLCASSFHPASGPQETQYFGPGTRLLVL.

V and J are TRBV20-1 and TRBJ2-5; D uncertain. V was pared by 3 bases and J by 5 bases, with 10 bases between. From germline, CDR1 is DFQATT and CDR2 SNEGSKA (reference sequence). The CDR3 is made up of 12 amino acids. As DNA, the CDR3 is TGCAGTGCTAGCGGAGTCGGGGAGACCCAGTACTTC. It translates to CSASGVGETQYF.

The chain joins TRBV14 to TRBJ1-4, with TRBD1 matching 8 bases. J gave up 0 bases and V 4 bases, and 1 base lay outside the gene matches. The CDR3 is 15 residues long. From germline, CDR1 is SGHDN and CDR2 FVKESK. CDR3 nucleotides: TGTGCCAGCAGCCTGGGACAGGCAACTAATGAAAAACTGTTTTTT. It specifies CASSLGQATNEKLFF.

The rearrangement links TRBV30 to TRBJ2-5; D is undetermined. Trimming left V 3 bases short and J 4 bases short, with 9 bases between. Germline CDR1 and CDR2: GTSNPN and SVGIG (reference sequence). This CDR3 spans 12 amino acids. Written as DNA, the CDR3 is TGTGCCTGGAGAGGTAGTTCAGAGACCCAGTACTTC. Its translation is CAWRGSSETQYF.

V and J are TRBV7-7 and TRBJ2-5; D may be TRBD1 (6 bases). The V and J ends lost 5 bases and 7 bases respectively, with 17 bases between them. Looked up from germline, CDR1 is SSHAT and CDR2 is FNYEAQ (reference sequence). The CDR3 is made up of 14 amino acids. The CDR3 DNA reads as TGTGCCAGCAGCCCCACCGGGACAACGGGGACCCAGTACTTC. Its translation: CASSPTGTTGTQYF. The whole variable domain, filled in from reference TRBV7-7 and TRBJ2-5, reads GAGVSQSPRYKVTKRGQDVTLRCDPISSHATLYWYQQALGQGPEFLTYFNYEAQPDKSGLPSDRFSAERPEGSISTLTIQRTEQRDSAMYRCASSPTGTTGTQYFGPGTRLLVL.

This chain links TRBV7-2 with TRBJ2-7; D not resolved. Germline CDR1 reads SGHTA; CDR2 reads FQGNSA. V lost 2 bases and J lost 2, with 10 bases in between. This CDR3 spans 14 amino acids. The CDR3 nucleotides read TGTGCCAGCAGCTTACTAGGTTCGCCCTACGAGCAGTACTTC. It is translated as CASSLLGSPYEQYF.

The chain is built from TRBV20-1 and TRBJ2-2; no reliable D call. Trimming took off 6 bases at V and 5 bases at J, with 10 bases between the two ends. CDR1 and CDR2 (germline): DFQATT, SNEGSKA (reference sequence). The CDR3 contains 12 residues. The CDR3 loop reads CSALRETGELFF. DNA of the CDR3: TGCAGTGCGCTACGAGAGACCGGGGAGCTGTTTTTT.

V gene TRBV28 combines with J gene TRBJ2-1, with D perhaps TRBD1 or TRBD2 (5 bases each). CDR3 size: 12 residues. With 8 bases removed from V and 15 bases from J, the gap between germline ends came to 20 bases. CDR1 is MDHEN and CDR2 is SYDVKM in the germline V gene. The CDR3 loop is CASASKLGVGFF. For the CDR3, the DNA is TGTGCCAGCGCGTCAAAACTGGGGGTTGGGTTCTTC.

The rearrangement links TRBV5-4 to TRBJ1-1, with D tentatively TRBD1 (5 bases). V lost 0 bases, J lost 3 bases, and 9 bases lay in between. This CDR3 is built from 14 residues. Germline-derived CDR1 and CDR2 are SGHNT and YYREEE (reference sequence). The CDR3 nucleotides read TGTGCCAGCAGCTTGGCAGGGCTTGACACTGAAGCTTTCTTT. Translated, it gives CASSLAGLDTEAFF.

The gene calls are TRBV3-1 and TRBJ1-1, with D possibly matching TRBD1 (6 bases). Germline V gives CDR1 LGHDT, CDR2 YNNKEL (reference sequence). There are 15 residues in the CDR3. Deletions cut 0 bases from V and 7 bases from J, with 15 bases between. CDR3 nucleotides: TGTGCCAGCAGCCAAGATCTGCAGGGGTCAGGTGAAGCTTTCTTT. Translating it yields CASSQDLQGSGEAFF. The full variable domain, rest sourced from reference TRBV3-1 and TRBJ1-1, is DTAVSQTPKYLVTQMGNDKSIKCEQNLGHDTMYWYKQDSKKFLKIMFSYNNKELIINETVPNRFSPKSPDKAHLNLHINSLELGDSAVYFCASSQDLQGSGEAFFGQGTRLTVV.

The CDR3 region is CSVLAGAGGYTF. The CDR3 DNA reads TGCAGTGTTCTTGCGGGCGCCGGGGGCTACACCTTC. This chain links TRBV20-1 with TRBJ1-2; no firm D call. Trimming shortened V by 7 bases and J by 8 bases, and 17 bases separated the two germline ends. The CDR3 covers 12 residues. Germline V gene lookup returns CDR1 DFQATT and CDR2 SNEGSKA (reference sequence).

The genes are TRBV5-6 and TRBJ2-2; D is tentatively TRBD1 or TRBD2 (6 bases each). Per the germline V gene, CDR1 is SGHDT and CDR2 is YYEEEE. V lost 4 bases and J 4 bases, leaving 11 bases between the germline ends. CDR3 size: 14 residues. DNA of the CDR3: TGTGCCAGCAGCCGGGGGCGGTTCACCGGGGAGCTGTTTTTT. Translating gives CASSRGRFTGELFF. Together with reference TRBV5-6 and TRBJ2-2, the CDR3 gives the full variable domain: DAGVTQSPTHLIKTRGQQVTLRCSPKSGHDTVSWYQQALGQGPQFIFQYYEEEERQRGNFPDRFSGHQFPNYSSELNVNALLLGDSALYLCASSRGRFTGELFFGEGSRLTVL.

This clonotype was seen a few times. The rearrangement uses TRBV30 and TRBJ1-3; D is uncertain. The germline gives CDR1 GTSNPN, CDR2 SVGIG (reference sequence). Trimming pared 2 bases from V and 2 bases from J, leaving 1 base between. The CDR3 runs 11 residues. CDR3 residues: CAWSTGNTIYF. CDR3 nucleotide sequence: TGTGCCTGGAGTACTGGAAACACCATATATTTT.

Here the CDR3 reads CSGRGGDGNIQYF. CDR3 nucleotides: TGCAGTGGGCGGGGGGGCGACGGAAACATTCAGTACTTC. V is TRBV20-1 and J is TRBJ2-4; 9 bases map to TRBD2. The junction had 7 bases not matched to a gene; V was cut back by 7 bases and J by 6 bases. This CDR3 spans 13 amino acids. CDR1 is DFQATT, CDR2 SNEGSKA, per germline (reference sequence).

V usage is TRBV20-1 and J usage is TRBJ1-2, with TRBD1 identical over 7 bases. The germline CDR1 and CDR2 sequences are DFQATT and SNEGSKA (reference sequence). The CDR3 consists of 13 residues. Losses at the gene ends were 3 bases for V and 6 bases for J; bases not matched to a gene: 7. The CDR3 spells CSARTDRVDGYTF. The CDR3 region has the DNA TGCAGTGCTAGGACAGACAGGGTGGATGGCTACACCTTC.

The chain employs TRBV5-1 and TRBJ2-7; D is possibly TRBD2 (5 bases). Germline V gene lookup returns CDR1 SGHRS and CDR2 YFSETQ. The length of the CDR3 is 14 residues. Trimming stripped 0 bases from V and 7 bases from J, with 14 bases between. CDR3: CASSLEGLAEEQYF. The CDR3 DNA sequence: TGCGCCAGCAGCTTGGAAGGCCTAGCCGAAGAGCAGTACTTC.

This clonotype occurred a few times. The rearrangement joins TRBV18 to TRBJ2-3; unclear D gene. Germline loops: CDR1 KGHSH, CDR2 LQKENI. This CDR3 has 12 amino acids. With 0 bases removed from V and 2 bases from J, the gap between germline ends came to 0 bases. CDR3 nucleotide sequence: TGTGCCAGCTCACCACCCACAGATACGCAGTATTTT. Its translation: CASSPPTDTQYF.

The chain combines TRBV28 with TRBJ1-2; a possible D gene is TRBD1 (6 bases). Germline V gives CDR1 MDHEN, CDR2 SYDVKM. The CDR3 is made up of 14 amino acids. The V and J ends lost 2 bases and 3 bases respectively, with 10 bases between them. DNA for the CDR3: TGTGCCAGCAGTTTACGACAGGTCTACTATGGCTACACCTTC. This encodes CASSLRQVYYGYTF.

The chain has TRBV2 and TRBJ1-1; TRBD1 matches 12 bases. The V and J ends lost 0 bases and 5 bases, in that order; junction bases with no gene match: 1. Germline CDR1 and CDR2: SNHLY and FYNNEI. This CDR3 is built from 15 residues. CDR3 residues: CASSEAGQGATEAFF. DNA of the CDR3: TGTGCCAGCAGTGAAGCGGGACAGGGGGCTACTGAAGCTTTCTTT.

CDR3 region: CAWSVQAEAFF. CDR3 bases: TGTGCCTGGAGTGTACAGGCAGAAGCTTTCTTT. The rearrangement joins TRBV30 to TRBJ1-1, with a tentative D call TRBD1 (5 bases). The CDR3 contains 11 residues. Trimming removed 0 bases from V and 8 bases from J, with 7 bases in between. Germline CDR1 and CDR2: GTSNPN and SVGIG (reference sequence).